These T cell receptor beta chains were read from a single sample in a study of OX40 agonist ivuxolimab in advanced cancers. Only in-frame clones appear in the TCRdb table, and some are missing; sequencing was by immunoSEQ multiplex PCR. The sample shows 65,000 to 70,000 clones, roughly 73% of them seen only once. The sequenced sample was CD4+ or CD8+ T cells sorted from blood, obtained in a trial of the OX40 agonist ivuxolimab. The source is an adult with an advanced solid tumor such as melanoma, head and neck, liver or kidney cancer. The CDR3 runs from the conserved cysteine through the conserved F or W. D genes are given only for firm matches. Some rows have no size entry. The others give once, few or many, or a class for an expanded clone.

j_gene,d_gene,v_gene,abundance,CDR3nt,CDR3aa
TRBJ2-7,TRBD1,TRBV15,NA,TGTGCCACCAGCAGAGGTCGAGCGGACAGGGGGTTTGCCTACGAGCAGTACTTC,CATSRGRADRGFAYEQYF
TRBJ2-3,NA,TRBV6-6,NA,TGTGCCAGCAGTTTAGGAGATACGCAGTATTTT,CASSLGDTQYF
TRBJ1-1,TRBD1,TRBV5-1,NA,TGCGCCAGCAGCTTGGAAGGGACAGGGGTTTCGGTGAACACTGAAGCTTTCTTT,CASSLEGTGVSVNTEAFF
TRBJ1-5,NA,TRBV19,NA,TGTGCCAGTAGTATAGCGGTCAATCAGCCCCAGCATTTT,CASSIAVNQPQHF
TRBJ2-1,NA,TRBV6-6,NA,TGTGCCAGCAGTTACGGCCTGACGGCCCCACAGTTCTTC,CASSYGLTAPQFF
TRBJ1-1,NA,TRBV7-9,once,TGTGCCAGCAGCCGTCCTCTCAGAAACACTGAAGCTTTCTTT,CASSRPLRNTEAFF
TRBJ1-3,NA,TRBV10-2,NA,TGCGCCAGCAGTGAGTCGAGGGGCTCTGGAAACACCATATATTTT,CASSESRGSGNTIYF
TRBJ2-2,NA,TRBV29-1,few,TGCAGCGTTCTTACAGCTCCGGGGGGGGAGCTGTTTTTT,CSVLTAPGGELFF
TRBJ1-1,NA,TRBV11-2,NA,TGTGCCAGCAGCTTAGGTCGGAAGAACACTGAAGCTTTCTTT,CASSLGRKNTEAFF
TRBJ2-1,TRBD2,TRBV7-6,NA,TGTGCCAGCAGCTTAGCCGGGCTAGCGGGAGGGGAGGAGCAGTTCTTC,CASSLAGLAGGEEQFF
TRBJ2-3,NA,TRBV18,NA,TGTGCCAGCTCACCGGCGGATACGCAGTATTTT,CASSPADTQYF
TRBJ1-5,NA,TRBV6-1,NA,TGTGCCAGCAGAGATAGCAATCAGCCCCAGCATTTT,CASRDSNQPQHF
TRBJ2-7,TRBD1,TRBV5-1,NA,TGCGCCAGCAGCACGGGACAGGGTAGCGAGCAGTACTTC,CASSTGQGSEQYF
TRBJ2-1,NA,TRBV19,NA,TGTGCCAGTAGTATGACCTCCTACAATGAGCAGTTCTTC,CASSMTSYNEQFF
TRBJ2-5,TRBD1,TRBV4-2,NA,TGTGCCAGCAGCCAAGACAGGGGGTGGGAGCAGTACTTC,CASSQDRGWEQYF
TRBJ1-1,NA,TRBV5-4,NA,TGTGCCAGCAGCCAGAACACTGAAGCTTTCTTT,CASSQNTEAFF
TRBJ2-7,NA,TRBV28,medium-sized,TGTGCCAGCAGCCCGGGACTCTACGAGCAGTACTTC,CASSPGLYEQYF
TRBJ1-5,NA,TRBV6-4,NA,TGTGCCAGCAGTGACGCCTCACAGGGTAACCTTAGCAATCAGCCCCAGCATTTT,CASSDASQGNLSNQPQHF
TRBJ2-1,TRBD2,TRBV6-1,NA,TGTGCCAGCAGGGGACTAGCGGGGATTCACAATGAGCAGTTCTTC,CASRGLAGIHNEQFF
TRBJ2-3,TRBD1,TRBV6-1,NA,TGTGCCAGCAGTGCCCTCCCGGGACAGAAGACAGATACGCAGTATTTT,CASSALPGQKTDTQYF
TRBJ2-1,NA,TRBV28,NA,TGTGCCAGCAGCCCGCCGGGACTGTTCTACAATGAGCAGTTCTTC,CASSPPGLFYNEQFF
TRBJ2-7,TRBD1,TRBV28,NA,TGTGCCAGCAGTTTGGGGACAGGGTCGTACGAGCAGTACTTC,CASSLGTGSYEQYF
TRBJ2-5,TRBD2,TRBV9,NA,TGTGCCAGCAGTCCTAGCGGGGGGGCGACAGAGACCCAGTACTTC,CASSPSGGATETQYF
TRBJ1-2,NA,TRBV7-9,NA,TGTGCCAGCAGCCCCACCCCCAGTTATGGCTACACCTTC,CASSPTPSYGYTF
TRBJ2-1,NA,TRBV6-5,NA,TGTGCCAGCAGGAAGGACGGCACCTACAATGAGCAGTTCTTC,CASRKDGTYNEQFF
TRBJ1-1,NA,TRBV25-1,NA,TGTGCCAGCAGTGGGGTCTGGGGCACTGAAGCTTTCTTT,CASSGVWGTEAFF
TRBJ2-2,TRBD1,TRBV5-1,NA,TGCGCCAGCAGCTTGGGACAGGGTAACACCGGGGAGCTGTTTTTT,CASSLGQGNTGELFF
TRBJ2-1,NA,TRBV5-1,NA,TGCGCCAGCAGCTTGAGGGGGTGGGACAATGAGCAGTTCTTC,CASSLRGWDNEQFF
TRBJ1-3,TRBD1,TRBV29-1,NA,TGCAGCGGGAGCGGGGGACAGGGAAACACCATATATTTT,CSGSGGQGNTIYF
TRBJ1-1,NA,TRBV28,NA,TGTGCCAGCACTTATCAGGGGACTGAAGCTTTCTTT,CASTYQGTEAFF
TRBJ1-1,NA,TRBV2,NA,TGTGCCAGCAGGGCATCCGGGGTGTGGCAAGCTTTCTTT,CASRASGVWQAFF
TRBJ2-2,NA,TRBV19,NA,TGTGCCAGTAGTATTTTCGGGAAACCTAACACCGGGGAGCTGTTTTTT,CASSIFGKPNTGELFF
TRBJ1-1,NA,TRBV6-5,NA,TGTGCCAGCAGTTACTCTGGACAGATAAACACTGAAGCTTTCTTT,CASSYSGQINTEAFF
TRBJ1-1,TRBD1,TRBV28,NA,TGTGCCAGCAGCCTGGACAGGCTGGGTGTGTCTGAAGCTTTCTTT,CASSLDRLGVSEAFF
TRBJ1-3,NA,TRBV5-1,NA,TGCGCCAGCAGCTTTGGGGGGCACTCTGGAAACACCATATATTTT,CASSFGGHSGNTIYF
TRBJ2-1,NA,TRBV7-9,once,TGTGCCAGCAGCTTTTGGGGGGCAAACGATGAGCAGTTCTTC,CASSFWGANDEQFF
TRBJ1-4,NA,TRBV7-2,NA,TGTGCCAGCAGCCGGCAGGCAGTTGAGTTTGAAAAACTGTTTTTT,CASSRQAVEFEKLFF
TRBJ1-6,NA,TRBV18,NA,TGTGCCAGCTCACCATTCGTCCAGGGATCGCGAAGTTCACCCCTCCACTTT,CASSPFVQGSRSSPLHF
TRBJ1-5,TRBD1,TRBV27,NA,TGTGCCTCCGCGGACAGGGATAGCAATCAGCCCCAGCATTTT,CASADRDSNQPQHF
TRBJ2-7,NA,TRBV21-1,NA,TGTGCCAGCAGCAATTCAGGCCATTTCTCCTACGAGCAGTACTTC,CASSNSGHFSYEQYF
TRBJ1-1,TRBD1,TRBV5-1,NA,TGCGCCAGCAGCTTGGTCGGACAGGTCCTGAACACTGAAGCTTTCTTT,CASSLVGQVLNTEAFF
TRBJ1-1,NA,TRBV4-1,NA,TGCGCCAGCAGCCAGCAGGGAGGGGGCACTGAAGCTTTCTTT,CASSQQGGGTEAFF
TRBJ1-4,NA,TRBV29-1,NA,TGCAGCGTTGTCTGGGCCTCTAAGCGTGAAAAACTGTTTTTT,CSVVWASKREKLFF
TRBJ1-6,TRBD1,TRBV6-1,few,TGTGCCAGCCGGACAGGGTTGGGTAATTCACCCCTCCACTTT,CASRTGLGNSPLHF
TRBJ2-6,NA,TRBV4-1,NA,TGCGCCAGCAGCCGTCCCCAGGGGCCGGGGGCCAACGTCCTGACTTTC,CASSRPQGPGANVLTF
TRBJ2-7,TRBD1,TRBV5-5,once,TGTGCCAGCAGCGACCTGAGGGGGCCCTACGAGCAGTACTTC,CASSDLRGPYEQYF
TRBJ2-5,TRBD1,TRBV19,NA,TGTGCCAGTAGTATTTCCGGGACAGCCCGAGAGACCCAGTACTTC,CASSISGTARETQYF
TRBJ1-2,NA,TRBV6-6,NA,TGTGCCAGCAGTTACTCCAGGACGACGGAGGGCTACACCTTC,CASSYSRTTEGYTF
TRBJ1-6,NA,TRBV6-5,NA,TGTGCCAGCAGCCGGGGGAGGAATTCACCCCTCCACTTT,CASSRGRNSPLHF
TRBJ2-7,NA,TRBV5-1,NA,TGCGCCAGCAGTAGGGCACTCAATTCCTACGAGCAGTACTTC,CASSRALNSYEQYF
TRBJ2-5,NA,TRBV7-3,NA,TGTGCCAGCAGCTTGGGCGGGATCCAAGAGACCCAGTACTTC,CASSLGGIQETQYF
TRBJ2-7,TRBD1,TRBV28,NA,TGTGCCAGCAGTTCGGGACAGGGGCTTCCCTACGAGCAGTACTTC,CASSSGQGLPYEQYF
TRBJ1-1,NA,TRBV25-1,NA,TGTGCCAGCAGTGAACGACAATACACTGAAGCTTTCTTT,CASSERQYTEAFF
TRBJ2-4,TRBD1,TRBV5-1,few,TGCGCCAGCAGCCCCGGACAGGGTTTGGACATTCAGTACTTC,CASSPGQGLDIQYF
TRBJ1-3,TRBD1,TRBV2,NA,TGTGCCAGCAGTTCCACAGGGGGCATCGGAAACACCATATATTTT,CASSSTGGIGNTIYF
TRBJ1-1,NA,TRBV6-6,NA,TGTGCCAGCAGACGTACAGGGTCTGAAGCTTTCTTT,CASRRTGSEAFF
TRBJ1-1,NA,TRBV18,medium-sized,TGTGCCAGCTCACCACGTCGGTTCGGTGCCCAGTTTAAAGCTTTCTTT,CASSPRRFGAQFKAFF